Listed here are 6 T cell receptor beta chains from one sample, sequenced in a study of blood T cell repertoires in COVID-19. Sequencing used immunoSEQ multiplex PCR; TCRdb keeps in-frame clones, though not all of them. The sample includes more than 300,000 clones, around 83% of them seen just once. Input material: PBMCs or T cells enriched from blood (not recorded which). The receptors were sampled from a woman in her fifties or sixties who had recovered from COVID-19.

The chain uses TRBV21-1 and TRBJ2-5; the table assigns TRBD1, which was not confirmed against the DNA. TRBV21-1 is termed a pseudogene. This CDR3 spans 13 amino acids. The CDR3 DNA follows: TGTGCCAGCAGGACAGGAGTTCAAGAGACCCAGTACTTC. Translated: CASRTGVQETQYF.

V is TRBV5-6 and J is TRBJ1-1, with D tentatively TRBD1 (6 bases). Trimming removed 2 bases at V and 3 bases at J, with 8 bases between. The CDR3 extends over 13 amino acids. CDR1 and CDR2 (germline): SGHDT, YYEEEE. The CDR3 loop is CASSFNRDTEAFF. The CDR3 DNA follows: TGTGCCAGCAGCTTTAACAGGGACACTGAAGCTTTCTTT.

This chain uses TRBV27 with TRBJ2-1; 10 bases are a match to TRBD2. Germline V lookup: CDR1 MNHEY, CDR2 SMNVEV (reference sequence). The CDR3 is 15 amino acids. V lost 4 bases, J lost 9 bases, and 9 bases stayed unmatched. The CDR3 loop is CASSSSGRGVGEQFF. The CDR3 DNA sequence: TGTGCCAGCAGTTCCAGCGGGAGGGGCGTGGGTGAGCAGTTCTTC.

This chain links TRBV27 with TRBJ1-1, with a weak D call TRBD1 (6 bases). Germline V gene data show CDR1 as MNHEY and CDR2 as SMNVEV (reference sequence). CDR3 length equals 15 residues. Trimming removed 11 bases from V and 5 bases from J, with 24 bases in between. The CDR3 nucleotides read TGTGCCGCTAAGCCCGAAACAGGGCCATGGACTGAAGCTTTCTTT. Its protein is CAAKPETGPWTEAFF.

The rearrangement joins TRBV12-3 or TRBV12-4 to TRBJ2-7; D unresolved. This CDR3 comprises 13 residues. V lost 6 bases and J 1 base, leaving 10 bases between the germline ends. The CDR3 protein is CASSNMQSYEQYF. Written as DNA, the CDR3 is TGTGCCAGCAGCAATATGCAGTCCTACGAGCAGTACTTC.

The table lists this clone with a few counts. The chain carries TRBV18 and TRBJ2-1, with a tentative D call TRBD1 (6 bases). Trimming took off 3 bases at V and 9 bases at J, with 9 bases between the two ends. Per germline, CDR1 KGHSH and CDR2 LQKENI. This CDR3 comprises 12 residues. The CDR3 loop reads CASSPVGGEQFF. The CDR3, as DNA: TGTGCCAGCTCACCCGTAGGGGGTGAGCAGTTCTTC.